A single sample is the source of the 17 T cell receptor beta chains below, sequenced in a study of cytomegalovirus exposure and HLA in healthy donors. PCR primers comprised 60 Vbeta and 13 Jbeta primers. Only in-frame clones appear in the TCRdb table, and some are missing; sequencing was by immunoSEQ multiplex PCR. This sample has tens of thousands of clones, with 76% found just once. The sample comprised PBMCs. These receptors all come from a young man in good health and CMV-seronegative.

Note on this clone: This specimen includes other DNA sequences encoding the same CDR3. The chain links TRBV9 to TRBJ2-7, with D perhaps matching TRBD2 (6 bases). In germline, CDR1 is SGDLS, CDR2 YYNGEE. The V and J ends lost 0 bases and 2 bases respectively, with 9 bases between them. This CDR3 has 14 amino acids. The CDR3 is CASSVGGGPYEQYF. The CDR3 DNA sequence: TGTGCCAGCAGCGTAGGCGGAGGGCCCTACGAGCAGTACTTC.

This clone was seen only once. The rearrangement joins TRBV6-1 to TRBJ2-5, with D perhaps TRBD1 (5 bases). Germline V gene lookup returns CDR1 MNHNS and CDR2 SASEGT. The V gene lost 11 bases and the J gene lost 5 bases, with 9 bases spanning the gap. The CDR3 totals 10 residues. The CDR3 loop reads CAAGWETQYF. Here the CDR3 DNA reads TGTGCCGCAGGGTGGGAGACCCAGTACTTC.

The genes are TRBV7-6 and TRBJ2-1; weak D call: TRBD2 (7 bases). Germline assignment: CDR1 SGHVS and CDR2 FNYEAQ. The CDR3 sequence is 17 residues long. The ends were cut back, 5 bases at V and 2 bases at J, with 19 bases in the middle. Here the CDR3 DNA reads TGTGCCAGCAGCAAGAACGACGGGGGGCCGCCCTACAATGAGCAGTTCTTC. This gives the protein CASSKNDGGPPYNEQFF.

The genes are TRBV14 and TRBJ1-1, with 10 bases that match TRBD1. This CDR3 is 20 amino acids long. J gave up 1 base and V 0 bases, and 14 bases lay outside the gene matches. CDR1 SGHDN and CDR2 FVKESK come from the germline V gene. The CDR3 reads CASSQDWTGGTFGSNTEAFF. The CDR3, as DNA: TGTGCCAGCAGCCAAGATTGGACAGGGGGGACGTTCGGCTCGAACACTGAAGCTTTCTTT. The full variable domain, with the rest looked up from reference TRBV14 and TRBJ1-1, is EAGVTQFPSHSVIEKGQTVTLRCDPISGHDNLYWYRRVMGKEIKFLLHFVKESKQDESGMPNNRFLAERTGGTYSTLKVQPAELEDSGVYFCASSQDWTGGTFGSNTEAFFGQGTRLTVV.

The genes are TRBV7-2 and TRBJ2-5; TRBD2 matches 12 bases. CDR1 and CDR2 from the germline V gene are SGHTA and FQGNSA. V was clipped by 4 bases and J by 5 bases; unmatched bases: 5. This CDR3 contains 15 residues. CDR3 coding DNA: TGTGCCAGCAGCTCTAGCGGGGGGGCCACGGAGACCCAGTACTTC. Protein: CASSSSGGATETQYF.

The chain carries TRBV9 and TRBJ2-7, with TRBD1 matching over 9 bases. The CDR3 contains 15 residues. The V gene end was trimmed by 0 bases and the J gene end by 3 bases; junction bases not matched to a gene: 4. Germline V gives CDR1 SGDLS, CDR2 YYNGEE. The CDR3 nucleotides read TGTGCCAGCAGCGTAGGGGACAGGGAAGACTACGAGCAGTACTTC. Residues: CASSVGDREDYEQYF.

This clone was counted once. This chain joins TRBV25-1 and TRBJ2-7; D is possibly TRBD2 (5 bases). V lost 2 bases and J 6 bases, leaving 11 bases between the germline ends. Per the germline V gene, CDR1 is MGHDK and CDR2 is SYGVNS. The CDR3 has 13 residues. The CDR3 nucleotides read TGTGCCAGCAGTGAAGTCGGGCGGGCCGAGCAGTACTTC. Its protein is CASSEVGRAEQYF.

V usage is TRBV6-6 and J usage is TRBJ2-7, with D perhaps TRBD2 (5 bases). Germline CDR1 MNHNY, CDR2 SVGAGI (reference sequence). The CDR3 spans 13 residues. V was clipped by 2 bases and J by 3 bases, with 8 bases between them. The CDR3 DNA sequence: TGTGCCAGCAGTTACGGACTGATCTACGAGCAGTACGTC. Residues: CASSYGLIYEQYV.

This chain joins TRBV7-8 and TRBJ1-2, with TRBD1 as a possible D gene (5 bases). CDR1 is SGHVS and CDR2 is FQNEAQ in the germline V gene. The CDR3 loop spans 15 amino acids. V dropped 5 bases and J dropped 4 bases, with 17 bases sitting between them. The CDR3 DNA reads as TGTGCCAGCAGCCCCACCGACGGGGGGAGCTATGGCTACACCTTC. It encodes CASSPTDGGSYGYTF.

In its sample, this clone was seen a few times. CDR3 DNA: TGTGCCAGCAGCCTAACCAGCACCGGACAGGGGCACTCTGGAAACACCATATATTTT. It translates to CASSLTSTGQGHSGNTIYF. This rearrangement joins TRBV7-8 to TRBJ1-3, with 9 bases identical to TRBD1. J lost 0 bases, V lost 5 bases, and 14 bases had no gene match. This CDR3 contains 19 residues. Germline V gene data show CDR1 as SGHVS and CDR2 as FQNEAQ.

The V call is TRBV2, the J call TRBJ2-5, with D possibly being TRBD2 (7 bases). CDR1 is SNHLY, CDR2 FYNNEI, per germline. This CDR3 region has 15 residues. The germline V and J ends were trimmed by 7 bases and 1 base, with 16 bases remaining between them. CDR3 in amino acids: CASKARGGLQETQYF. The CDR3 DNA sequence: TGTGCCAGCAAAGCTCGCGGGGGCCTCCAAGAGACCCAGTACTTC.

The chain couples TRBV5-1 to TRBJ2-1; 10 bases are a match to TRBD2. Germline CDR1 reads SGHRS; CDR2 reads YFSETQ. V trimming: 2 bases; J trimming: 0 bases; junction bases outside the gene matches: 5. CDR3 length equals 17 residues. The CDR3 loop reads CASSFRTSGLSYNEQFF. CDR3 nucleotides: TGCGCCAGCAGCTTCAGGACTAGCGGCCTCTCCTACAATGAGCAGTTCTTC.

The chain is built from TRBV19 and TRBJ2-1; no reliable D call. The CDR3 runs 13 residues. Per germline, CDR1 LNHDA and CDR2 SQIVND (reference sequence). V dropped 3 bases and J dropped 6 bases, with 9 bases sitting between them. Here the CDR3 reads CASSIRVANEQFF. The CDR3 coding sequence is TGTGCCAGTAGTATCCGGGTGGCCAATGAGCAGTTCTTC.

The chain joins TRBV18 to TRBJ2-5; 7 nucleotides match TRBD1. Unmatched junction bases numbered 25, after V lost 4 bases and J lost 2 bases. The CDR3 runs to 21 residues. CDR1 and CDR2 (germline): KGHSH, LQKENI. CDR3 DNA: TGTGCCAGCTCACTAAAATACTCCGGGACAGAAGTAAGAGTGGGACAAGAGACCCAGTACTTC. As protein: CASSLKYSGTEVRVGQETQYF. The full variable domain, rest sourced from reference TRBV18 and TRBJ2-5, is NAGVMQNPRHLVRRRGQEARLRCSPMKGHSHVYWYRQLPEEGLKFMVYLQKENIIDESGMPKERFSAEFPKEGPSILRIQQVVRGDSAAYFCASSLKYSGTEVRVGQETQYFGPGTRLLVL.

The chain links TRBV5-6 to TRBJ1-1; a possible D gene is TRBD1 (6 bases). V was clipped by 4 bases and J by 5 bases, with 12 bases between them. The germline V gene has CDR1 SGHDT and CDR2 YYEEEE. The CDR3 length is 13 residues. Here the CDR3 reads CASSMGRGTEAFF. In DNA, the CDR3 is TGTGCCAGCAGCATGGGTAGGGGGACTGAAGCTTTCTTT.

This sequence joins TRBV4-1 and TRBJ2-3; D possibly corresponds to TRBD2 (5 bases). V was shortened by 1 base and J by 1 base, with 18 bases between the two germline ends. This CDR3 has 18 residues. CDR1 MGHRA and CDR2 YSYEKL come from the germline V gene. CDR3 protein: CASSQASPESGGTDTQYF. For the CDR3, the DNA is TGCGCCAGCAGCCAAGCGAGCCCGGAATCCGGGGGCACAGATACGCAGTATTTT.

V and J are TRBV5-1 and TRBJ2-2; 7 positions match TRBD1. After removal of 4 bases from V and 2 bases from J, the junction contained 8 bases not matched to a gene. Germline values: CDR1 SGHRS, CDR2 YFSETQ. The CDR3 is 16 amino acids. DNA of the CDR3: TGCGCCAGCAGCCAAAGGACAGGCCTAAACACCGGGGAGCTGTTTTTT. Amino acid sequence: CASSQRTGLNTGELFF.